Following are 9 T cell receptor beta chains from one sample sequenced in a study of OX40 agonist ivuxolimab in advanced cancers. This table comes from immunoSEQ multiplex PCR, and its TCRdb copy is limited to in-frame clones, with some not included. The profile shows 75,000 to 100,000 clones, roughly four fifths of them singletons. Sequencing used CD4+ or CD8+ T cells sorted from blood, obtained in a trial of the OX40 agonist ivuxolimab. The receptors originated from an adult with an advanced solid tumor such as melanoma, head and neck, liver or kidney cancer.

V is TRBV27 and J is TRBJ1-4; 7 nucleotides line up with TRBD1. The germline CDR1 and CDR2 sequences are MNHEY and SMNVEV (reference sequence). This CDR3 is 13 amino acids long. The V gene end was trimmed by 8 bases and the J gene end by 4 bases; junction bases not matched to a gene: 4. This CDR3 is CASSDRVNEKLFF. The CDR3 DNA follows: TGTGCCAGCTCTGACAGGGTTAATGAAAAACTGTTTTTT.

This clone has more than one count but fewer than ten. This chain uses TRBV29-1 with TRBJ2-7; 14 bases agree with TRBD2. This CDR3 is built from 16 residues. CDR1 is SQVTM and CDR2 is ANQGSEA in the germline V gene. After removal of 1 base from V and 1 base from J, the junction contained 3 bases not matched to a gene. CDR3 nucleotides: TGCAGCGTTGAAGGGGGACTAGCGGGGGTGTCCTACGAGCAGTACTTC. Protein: CSVEGGLAGVSYEQYF.

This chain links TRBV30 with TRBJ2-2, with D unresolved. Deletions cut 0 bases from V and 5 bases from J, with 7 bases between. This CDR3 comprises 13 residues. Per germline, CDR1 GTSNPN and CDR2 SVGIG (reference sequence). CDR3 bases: TGTGCCTGGAGTGTGATGGGGACCGGGGAGCTGTTTTTT. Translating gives CAWSVMGTGELFF.

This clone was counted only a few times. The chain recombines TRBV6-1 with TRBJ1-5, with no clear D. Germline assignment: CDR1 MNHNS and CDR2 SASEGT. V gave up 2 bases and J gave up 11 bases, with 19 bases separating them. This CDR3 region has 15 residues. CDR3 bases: TGTGCCAGCAGTGAAAGCGAGTACGCTCCTGGCTCCCAGCATTTT. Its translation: CASSESEYAPGSQHF.

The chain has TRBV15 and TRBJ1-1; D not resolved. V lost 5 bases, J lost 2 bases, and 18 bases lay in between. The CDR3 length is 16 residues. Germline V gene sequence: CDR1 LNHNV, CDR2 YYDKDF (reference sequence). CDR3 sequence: CATSRTRTAGNTEAFF. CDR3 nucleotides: TGTGCCACCAGCCGTACCAGGACGGCGGGAAACACTGAAGCTTTCTTT. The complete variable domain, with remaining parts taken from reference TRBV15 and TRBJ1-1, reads DAMVIQNPRYQVTQFGKPVTLSCSQTLNHNVMYWYQQKSSQAPKLLFHYYDKDFNNEADTPDNFQSRRPNTSFCFLDIRSPGLGDTAMYLCATSRTRTAGNTEAFFGQGTRLTVV.

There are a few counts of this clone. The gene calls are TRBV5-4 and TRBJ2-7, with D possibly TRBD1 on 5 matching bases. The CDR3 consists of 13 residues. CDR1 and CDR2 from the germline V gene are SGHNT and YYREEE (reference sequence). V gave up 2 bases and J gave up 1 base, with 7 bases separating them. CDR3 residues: CASSFRQSYEQYF. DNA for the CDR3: TGTGCCAGCAGCTTCCGACAGTCCTACGAGCAGTACTTC.

CDR3 DNA: TGTGCCAGCAGCTTATCCGCGGTTAATAATGAAAAACTGTTTTTT. Translated: CASSLSAVNNEKLFF. This rearrangement joins TRBV7-2 to TRBJ1-4; D remains unclear. From germline, CDR1 is SGHTA and CDR2 FQGNSA. Deletions cut 2 bases from V and 4 bases from J, with 11 bases between. The CDR3 is 15 amino acids.

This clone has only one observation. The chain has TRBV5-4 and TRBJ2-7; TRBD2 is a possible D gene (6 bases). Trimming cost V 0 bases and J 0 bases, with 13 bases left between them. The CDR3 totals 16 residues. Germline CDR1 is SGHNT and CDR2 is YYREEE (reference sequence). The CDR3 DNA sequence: TGTGCCAGCAGCTTGGGGGGCGGGGAGAGCTCCTACGAGCAGTACTTC. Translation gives CASSLGGGESSYEQYF.

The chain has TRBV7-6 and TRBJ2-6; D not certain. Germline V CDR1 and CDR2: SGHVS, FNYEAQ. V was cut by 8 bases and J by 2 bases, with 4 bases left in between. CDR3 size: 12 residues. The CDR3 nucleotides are TGTGCCAGCTCACCTGGGGCCAACGTCCTGACTTTC. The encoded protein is CASSPGANVLTF.